This T cell receptor (beta chain) comes out of a study of Graves' ophthalmopathy and Graves' hyperthyroidism. Looking at the study overall: At initial diagnosis, peripheral blood was obtained, and this preceded any treatment.

Scientists amplified the TCR beta CDR3 regions from RNA transcripts. HTBI primers were used in a first-round RT-PCR, which preceded a second-round multiplex PCR. TCRdb reprocessed the multiplex PCR reads with MiXCR, giving one entry per CDR3 protein. Among some 210,000 distinct CDR3 sequences listed, 25% to 30% were seen once. V lost 2 bases, J lost 3 bases, and 23 bases lay in between. Germline V gene lookup returns CDR1 SGHAT and CDR2 FQNNGV. The CDR3 has 18 amino acids. In its sample, this clonotype was seen many times. The authors diagnosed from clinical symptoms, serum thyroxine, TRAb, thyroid ultrasound and orbital computed tomography.

The receptor comes from a man aged 45 to 65 with Graves' ophthalmopathy. Sequencing was performed on peripheral blood. This chain uses TRBV11-2 with TRBJ2-7, with D tentatively TRBD1 (5 bases). CDR3 residues: CASSLRYQGKLPNYEQYF. The DNA for the CDR3 is TGTGCCAGCAGCTTAAGATATCAGGGAAAACTACCGAACTACGAGCAGTACTTC.